This T cell receptor beta chain was captured by sequencing in a study of metastatic and nonmetastatic thyroid tumors. About the study: The study looked at repertoires side by side in blood and in tumor or nodule tissue from malignant and benign thyroid patients.

Thyroid surgery had not been preceded by any treatment in any patient. The study, taken as a whole, reports: Within blood and tumor, benign nodules reportedly had significantly lower TCR beta diversity than malignant thyroid tumors did.

This clone was seen a few times. The antigen is unknown. Per the germline V gene, CDR1 is MNHNS and CDR2 is SASEGT. V gave up 9 bases and J gave up 3 bases, with 14 bases separating them. This CDR3 has 14 residues. Authors' data handling: Researchers built a distant-metastasis classifier for papillary thyroid cancer that drew on CDR3 differences across clinicopathological groups. TCRdb re-called the PCR reads via MiXCR. TCRdb, not the authors, supplied the V and J calls. The profile shows roughly 25,000 clones, roughly an eighth of them singletons. The rearrangement uses TRBV6-1 and TRBJ2-2, with D perhaps TRBD1 or TRBD2 (5 bases each). Material for sequencing was blood. The clonotype comes from a female donor with papillary thyroid cancer or a benign thyroid nodule (not recorded which). Some clones in this sample may be carry-over from other donors' samples. CDR3 DNA sequence: TGTGCCAGTGGGGCGGGCCCCGACACCGGGGAGCTGTTTTTT. Translated: CASGAGPDTGELFF.